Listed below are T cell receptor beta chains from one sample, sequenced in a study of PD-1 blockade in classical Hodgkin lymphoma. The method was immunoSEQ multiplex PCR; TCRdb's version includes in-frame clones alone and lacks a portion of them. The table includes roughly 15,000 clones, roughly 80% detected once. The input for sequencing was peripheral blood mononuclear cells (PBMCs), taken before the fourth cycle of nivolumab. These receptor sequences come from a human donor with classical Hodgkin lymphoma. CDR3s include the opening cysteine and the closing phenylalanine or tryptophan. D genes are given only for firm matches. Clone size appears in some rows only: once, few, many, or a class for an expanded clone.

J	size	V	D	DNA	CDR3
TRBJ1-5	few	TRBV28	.	TGTGCCAGCAGCCCGCCCCAGGGGTCCCAGCATTTT	CASSPPQGSQHF
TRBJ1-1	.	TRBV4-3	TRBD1	TGCGCCAGCAGCCGGGACAGGGTTTATGCGGACACTGAAGCTTTCTTT	CASSRDRVYADTEAFF
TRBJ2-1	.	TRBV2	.	TGTGCCAGCAGTTTTCTAGCCGGTGAGCAGTTCTTC	CASSFLAGEQFF
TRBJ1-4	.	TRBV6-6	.	TGTGCCAGCAGATCCGGGACGGAACGTGAAAAACTGTTTTTT	CASRSGTEREKLFF
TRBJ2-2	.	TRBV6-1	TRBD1	TGTGCCAGCAGTGTAGGACAGGGCCCCGGGGAGCTGTTTTTT	CASSVGQGPGELFF
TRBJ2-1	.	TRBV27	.	TGTGCCAGCAGTTTGCTGAGACTAGTCGACAATGAGCAGTTCTTC	CASSLLRLVDNEQFF
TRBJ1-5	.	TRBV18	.	TGTGCCAGCTCCCCCGGGATTAGCAATCAGCCCCAGCATTTT	CASSPGISNQPQHF
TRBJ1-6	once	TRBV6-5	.	TGTGCCAGCACCCCCGATAGGAGGGGTTCACCCCTCCACTTT	CASTPDRRGSPLHF
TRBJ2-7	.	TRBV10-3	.	TGTGCCATCAGGGGTTTAGGATACGAGCAGTACTTC	CAIRGLGYEQYF
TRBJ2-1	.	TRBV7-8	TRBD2	TGTGCCAGCAGCTTAAGCGGGAGCTCCTACAATGAGCAGTTCTTC	CASSLSGSSYNEQFF
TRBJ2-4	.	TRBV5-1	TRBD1	TGCGCCAGCAGCCGGGACAGCCAAAGGTTGGCCAAAAACATTCAGTACTTC	CASSRDSQRLAKNIQYF
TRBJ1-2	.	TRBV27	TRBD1	TGTGCCAGCAGTGTCCGACAGGGCTATGACTACACCTTC	CASSVRQGYDYTF
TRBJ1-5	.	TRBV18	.	TGTGCCAGCTCACCACAGGGATATAGCAATCAGCCCCAGCATTTT	CASSPQGYSNQPQHF
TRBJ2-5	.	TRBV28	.	TGTGCCAGCAGTCCAACAGTGGAGACCCAGTACTTC	CASSPTVETQYF
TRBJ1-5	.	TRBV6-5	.	TGTGCCAGCAGTTACCGTGCAGGGGATCAGCCCCAGCATTTT	CASSYRAGDQPQHF
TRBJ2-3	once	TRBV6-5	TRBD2	TGTGCCAGCAGTACCGGGACTAGCGGGGTAGATACGCAGTATTTT	CASSTGTSGVDTQYF
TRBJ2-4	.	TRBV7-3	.	TGTGCCAGCAGCCCGGAAGGTGGCGAGAACATTCAGTACTTC	CASSPEGGENIQYF
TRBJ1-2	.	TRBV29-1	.	TGCAGCGTGTGGACGGGCCAAAGGTATGGCTACACCTTC	CSVWTGQRYGYTF
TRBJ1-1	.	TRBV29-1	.	TGCAGCGTCCCAATCTACACTGAAGCTTTCTTT	CSVPIYTEAFF
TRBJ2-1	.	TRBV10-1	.	TGCGCCAGCAGTGAGTCCGCTGTGGCGTCCCCCTACAATGAGCAGTTCTTC	CASSESAVASPYNEQFF
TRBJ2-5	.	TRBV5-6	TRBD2	TGTGCCAGCAGCTTGGAGGGGTGGCTAGCGGGGGGACTACAAGAGACCCAGTACTTC	CASSLEGWLAGGLQETQYF
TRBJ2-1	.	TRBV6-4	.	TGTGCCAGCAGAAGGAACAATGAGCAGTTCTTC	CASRRNNEQFF
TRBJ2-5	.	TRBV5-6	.	TGTGCCAGCAGCTTGGTCGGCAGCCAAATCGCCCAAGAGACCCAGTACTTC	CASSLVGSQIAQETQYF
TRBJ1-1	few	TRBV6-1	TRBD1	TGTGCCAGCAGCCCGACAGGGATGAACACTGAAGCTTTCTTT	CASSPTGMNTEAFF
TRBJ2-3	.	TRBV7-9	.	TGTGCCAGCAGCTTACTCGGGGTTACAGATACGCAGTATTTT	CASSLLGVTDTQYF
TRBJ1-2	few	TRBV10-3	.	TGTGCCATCAAGGGCATGAGGGACTATGGCTACACCTTC	CAIKGMRDYGYTF
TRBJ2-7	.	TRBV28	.	TGTGCCAGCAGTCCCCTGAACGAGCAGTACTTC	CASSPLNEQYF
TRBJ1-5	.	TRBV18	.	TGTGCCAGCTCACCCACGTATAGCAATCAGCCCCAGCATTTT	CASSPTYSNQPQHF
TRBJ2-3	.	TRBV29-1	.	TGCAGCGTCTTGGGCTCTAGCACAGATACGCAGTATTTT	CSVLGSSTDTQYF
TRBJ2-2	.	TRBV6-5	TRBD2	TGTGCCAGCAGTGGGACTAGCGGGGTTGTCGGGGAGCTGTTTTTT	CASSGTSGVVGELFF
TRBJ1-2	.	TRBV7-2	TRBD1	TGTGCCAGCAGCGTTCAGGGGGCCTATGGCTACACCTTC	CASSVQGAYGYTF
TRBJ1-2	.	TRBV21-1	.	TGTGCCAGCAGCAAAGCGAAGGGGGGGTTTCTGAACTATGGCTACACCTTC	CASSKAKGGFLNYGYTF
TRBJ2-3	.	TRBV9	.	TGTGCCAGCAGCGTAGTTAGCGGACCCACAGATACGCAGTATTTT	CASSVVSGPTDTQYF
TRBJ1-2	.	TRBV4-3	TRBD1	TGCGCCAGCAGCCAAGGCACGCAGGGGGCCTATGGCTACACCTTC	CASSQGTQGAYGYTF
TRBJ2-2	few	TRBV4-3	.	TGCGCCAGCAGCCCCTTTGGAAGCACCGGGGAGCTGTTTTTT	CASSPFGSTGELFF
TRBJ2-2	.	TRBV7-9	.	TGTGCCAGCAGCCGCAGGGGACGCCTGAACACCGGGGAGCTGTTTTTT	CASSRRGRLNTGELFF
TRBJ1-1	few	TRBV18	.	TGTGCCAGCTCACCACCGTTAGACACTGAAGCTTTCTTT	CASSPPLDTEAFF
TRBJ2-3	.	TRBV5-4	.	TGTGCCAGCAAGCGGCGGGGAGGAAGCACAGATACGCAGTATTTT	CASKRRGGSTDTQYF
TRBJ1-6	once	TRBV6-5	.	TGTGCCAGCAATACGCAGGATTCACCCCTCCACTTT	CASNTQDSPLHF
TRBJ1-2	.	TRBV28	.	TGTGCCAGCAGTTCAACAGGGAACTATGGCTACACCTTC	CASSSTGNYGYTF
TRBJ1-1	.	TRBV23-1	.	TGCGCCAGCAGTCAATCTAGCGGGGCTTTCTTT	CASSQSSGAFF
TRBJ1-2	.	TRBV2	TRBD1	TGTGCCAGCAGGAGAATCACCGGGACAGGGGGCGAAGGCTACACCTTC	CASRRITGTGGEGYTF
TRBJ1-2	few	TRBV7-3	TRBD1	TGTGCCAGCAGCCACGGGACAGGGGATGGCTACACCTTC	CASSHGTGDGYTF
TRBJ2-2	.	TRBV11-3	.	TGTGCCAGCAGCCTCGGACAGTATGCGGCCGGGGAGCTGTTTTTT	CASSLGQYAAGELFF